This is a list of T cell receptor beta chains from one sample in a study of CD8 T cells in ankylosing spondylitis. TCRdb analysed the 5' RACE reads with MiXCR anew, one entry per CDR3 protein. The repertoire holds approximately 45,000 distinct CDR3 sequences, with approximately 11% as singletons. The source material was blood, either unsorted or a sorted T cell fraction (not recorded which). Source of these receptors: a male donor with ankylosing spondylitis or in good health (not recorded which). The CDR3 runs from the conserved cysteine through the conserved F or W. The order of the fields is V gene, clone size, D gene, CDR3 length, J gene, CDR3 protein, CDR3 DNA. D genes are given only for firm matches. Clone size appears in some rows only: once, few, many, or a class for an expanded clone.

>TRBV7-2|.|.|15|TRBJ2-3
CASNKVELSTDTQYF
TGTGCCAGCAACAAAGTGGAGCTTAGCACAGATACGCAGTATTTT
>TRBV7-2|.|.|15|TRBJ1-4
CASSLGGQTNEKLFF
TGTGCCAGCAGCTTAGGGGGCCAGACTAATGAAAAACTGTTTTTT
>TRBV5-1|many|TRBD1|14|TRBJ1-2
CASSYPGQTYGYTF
TGCGCCAGCAGTTACCCGGGACAGACCTATGGCTACACCTTC
>TRBV6-2/TRBV6-3|many|.|12|TRBJ1-5
CASSRDWQPQHF
TGTGCCAGCAGCCGTGATTGGCAGCCCCAGCATTTT
>TRBV29-1|few|TRBD1|12|TRBJ1-2
CSVDRDRVGYTF
TGCAGCGTAGACCGGGACAGGGTTGGCTACACCTTC
>TRBV10-2|many|TRBD1|13|TRBJ2-7
CASRGQGPNEQYF
TGCGCCAGCAGGGGACAGGGGCCAAACGAGCAGTACTTC
>TRBV12-3/TRBV12-4|.|.|14|TRBJ2-3
CASERVRGTDTQYF
TGTGCCAGCGAGCGTGTGCGGGGTACAGATACGCAGTATTTT
>TRBV21-1|.|.|14|TRBJ2-1
CASSPKGTSNEQFF
TGTGCCAGCAGCCCTAAAGGGACAAGCAATGAGCAGTTCTTC
>TRBV3-1|many|.|14|TRBJ2-3
CASSQGYGTDTQYF
TGTGCCAGCAGCCAAGGATATGGCACGGATACGCAGTATTTT
>TRBV25-1|many|.|14|TRBJ1-2
CASSEPGGHDGYTF
TGTGCCAGCAGTGAGCCCGGAGGGCACGATGGCTACACCTTC
>TRBV12-3/TRBV12-4|.|.|12|TRBJ1-3
CASTFGRHTIYF
TGTGCCAGCACCTTTGGACGACACACCATATATTTT
>TRBV20-1|.|TRBD1|13|TRBJ2-7
CSANRGNSYEQYF
TGCAGTGCTAACAGGGGCAATTCCTACGAGCAGTACTTC
>TRBV7-8|few|.|14|TRBJ2-1
CASSLDQGEREQFF
TGTGCCAGCAGCTTAGATCAGGGAGAACGGGAGCAGTTCTTC
>TRBV4-1|.|.|16|TRBJ2-7
CASSQTLRATSYEQCF
TGCGCCAGCAGCCAAACGTTACGGGCCACGTCCTACGAGCAGTGCTTC
>TRBV5-1|few|.|15|TRBJ2-3
CASSLTGAGGDTQYF
TGCGCCAGCAGCTTGACGGGGGCCGGGGGTGATACGCAGTATTTT
>TRBV6-1|many|TRBD1|14|TRBJ1-2
CASQPAQGERGYTF
TGTGCCAGCCAGCCCGCACAGGGGGAGCGTGGCTACACCTTC
>TRBV28|many|.|16|TRBJ1-5
CASSLGASGLNQPQHF
TGTGCCAGCAGTTTAGGGGCTAGCGGGTTGAATCAGCCCCAGCATTTT
>TRBV7-9|.|.|14|TRBJ2-1
CASSLQGPYNEQFF
TGTGCCAGCAGCTTGCAGGGGCCATACAATGAGCAGTTCTTC
>TRBV7-2|.|.|15|TRBJ1-5
CASSSRGDSNQPQHF
TGTGCCAGCAGCTCGAGGGGTGATAGCAATCAGCCCCAGCATTTT
>TRBV30|.|TRBD1|14|TRBJ2-2
CAWRRDSNTGELFF
TGTGCCTGGAGGAGGGACAGTAACACCGGGGAGCTGTTTTTT
>TRBV5-1|few|TRBD1|15|TRBJ2-3
CASSLADRGADTQYF
TGCGCCAGCAGCTTGGCGGACAGGGGCGCAGATACGCAGTATTTT
>TRBV2|.|.|16|TRBJ2-6
CASTKDRLSGANVLTF
TGTGCCAGCACAAAGGACCGGCTCTCTGGGGCCAACGTCCTGACTTTC
>TRBV6-5|many|.|13|TRBJ2-7
CASSYGPDYEQYF
TGTGCCAGCAGTTATGGTCCCGACTACGAGCAGTACTTC
>TRBV5-1|many|TRBD1|16|TRBJ1-1
CASSLDPTGAYTEVFF
TGCGCCAGCAGCTTGGATCCTACAGGGGCCTACACTGAAGTTTTCTTT
>TRBV12-3/TRBV12-4|many|.|14|TRBJ1-1
CASSLTKVNTEAFF
TGTGCCAGCAGTCTGACAAAAGTGAACACTGAAGCTTTCTTT
>TRBV4-2|many|TRBD1|15|TRBJ1-1
CASSQEFRGRTEAFF
TGTGCCAGCAGCCAAGAGTTCAGGGGGCGGACTGAAGCTTTCTTT
>TRBV7-6|many|.|13|TRBJ1-1
CASSPRAGAEAFF
TGTGCCAGCAGCCCCAGGGCAGGGGCTGAAGCTTTCTTT
>TRBV6-7|.|.|14|TRBJ1-6
CASSYSGFGSPLHF
TGTGCCAGCAGTTACTCAGGGTTTGGCTCACCCCTCCACTTT
>TRBV10-3|many|.|14|TRBJ1-6
CAISDRSGNSPLHF
TGTGCCATCAGTGATAGGTCAGGGAATTCACCCCTCCACTTT
>TRBV5-1|.|.|13|TRBJ2-1
CASSFQGDNEQFF
TGCGCCAGCAGCTTCCAGGGAGACAATGAGCAGTTCTTC
>TRBV5-1|many|.|13|TRBJ1-5
CASSQGSNQPQHF
TGCGCCAGCAGCCAGGGGAGCAATCAGCCCCAGCATTTT
>TRBV6-5|many|.|17|TRBJ1-1
CASSYASPRGEVTEAFF
TGTGCCAGCAGTTATGCCTCGCCTCGGGGGGAGGTCACTGAAGCTTTCTTT
>TRBV12-3/TRBV12-4|many|.|14|TRBJ1-5
CASSLALGNQPQHF
TGTGCCAGCAGTTTAGCGCTCGGGAATCAGCCCCAGCATTTT
>TRBV10-3|many|.|13|TRBJ2-3
CAVTGTLDDTQYF
TGTGCCGTCACGGGGACCCTCGATGATACGCAGTATTTT
>TRBV5-1|many|TRBD1|14|TRBJ2-2
CASSFTGDTGELFF
TGCGCCAGCAGCTTTACAGGGGACACCGGGGAGCTGTTTTTT
>TRBV20-1|many|.|14|TRBJ2-3
CSASRQGHTDTQYF
TGCAGTGCTAGTAGGCAGGGGCACACAGATACGCAGTATTTT
>TRBV5-1|many|.|14|TRBJ1-1
CASSLEGIDTEAFF
TGCGCCAGCAGCTTGGAAGGGATCGACACTGAAGCTTTCTTT
>TRBV12-3/TRBV12-4|many|TRBD2|19|TRBJ2-2
CASSLVRLAGAANTGELFF
TGTGCCAGCAGTTTAGTCAGACTAGCGGGGGCCGCGAACACCGGGGAGCTGTTTTTT
>TRBV5-1|many|TRBD1|15|TRBJ1-1
CASSGAGTGRTEAFF
TGCGCCAGCAGCGGTGCCGGGACAGGACGGACTGAAGCTTTCTTT
>TRBV5-5|many|.|13|TRBJ1-5
CASSAKGDQPQHF
TGTGCCAGCAGCGCGAAGGGGGATCAGCCCCAGCATTTT
>TRBV12-3/TRBV12-4|many|TRBD1|15|TRBJ1-4
CASSSQGAPNEKLFF
TGTGCCAGCAGTTCCCAGGGGGCTCCTAATGAAAAACTGTTTTTT
>TRBV7-2|few|.|15|TRBJ2-2
CASSLALRNTGELFF
TGTGCCAGCAGCTTAGCGCTCCGAAACACCGGGGAGCTGTTTTTT